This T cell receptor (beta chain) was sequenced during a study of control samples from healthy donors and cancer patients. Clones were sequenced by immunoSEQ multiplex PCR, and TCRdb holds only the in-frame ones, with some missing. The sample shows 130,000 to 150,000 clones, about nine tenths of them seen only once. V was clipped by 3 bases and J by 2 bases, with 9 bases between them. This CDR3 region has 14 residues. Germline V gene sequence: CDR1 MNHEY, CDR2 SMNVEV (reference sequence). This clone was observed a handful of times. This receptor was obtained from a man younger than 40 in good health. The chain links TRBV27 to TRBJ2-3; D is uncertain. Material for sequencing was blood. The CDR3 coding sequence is TGTGCCAGCAGTTTTTACAGACACACAGATACGCAGTATTTT. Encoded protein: CASSFYRHTDTQYF.